This section outlines one TCR beta chain sequence together with its context. These data belong to a study of cytomegalovirus exposure and HLA in healthy donors. Germline trimming cut 2 bases from V and 5 bases from J; bases unmatched to any gene: 5. The CDR3 is made up of 15 amino acids. CDR1 SGHNT and CDR2 YENEEA come from the germline V gene. The data were produced by immunoSEQ multiplex PCR, yet TCRdb's version contains in-frame clones alone and is incomplete. In the table there are 110,000 to 150,000 clones, approximately 94% of which are singletons. V usage is TRBV11-3 and J usage is TRBJ1-5; 8 bases agree with TRBD1. Sequencing input: PBMCs. This TCR was sampled from a man between 18 and 35 years old in good health and CMV-seropositive. This CDR3 reads CASSLQGAYDQPQHF. DNA of the CDR3: TGTGCCAGCAGCTTACAGGGGGCATATGATCAGCCCCAGCATTTT.